This T cell receptor (beta chain) was sequenced in a study of CD8+ T cells in alopecia areata. The study's findings and limits: Lesional scalp, notably in alopecia totalis/universalis, had clonality above that of normal scalp.

The sequencing template was cDNA reverse transcribed from extracted RNA. TCRdb's table, derived via immunoSEQ multiplex PCR, lists solely in-frame clones and lacks some. Of about 150,000 clones in the sample, 62% were seen once. Remarks on this clone: The antigen remains undetermined.

V trimming: 2 bases; J trimming: 10 bases; junction bases outside the gene matches: 5. This CDR3 spans 14 amino acids. Germline CDR1 is SGDLS and CDR2 is YYNGEE. This sequence was found in a human donor in good health. The J gene is TRBJ2-1, the V gene TRBV9; 11 bases agree with TRBD2. Sequenced sample: CD8+ T cells sorted from blood. In DNA, the CDR3 is TGTGCCAGCAGCGTTAGCGGGAGGGTTTGGGAGCAGTTCTTC. It codes for CASSVSGRVWEQFF.